Listed here is a single T cell receptor beta chain. Its antigen is still unknown. Donors, healthy HIV-negative adults, lacked recent acute infections or vaccinations. V lost 4 bases to trimming and J lost 3 bases, with 14 bases between them. The CDR3 sequence is 15 residues long. Germline V lookup: CDR1 MGHRA, CDR2 YSYEKL. The sample comes from a study of shared clonotypes between healthy human individuals. Study-level background: Three plates were used per donor for CD4 naive, three for CD4 memory, two for CD8 naive and one for CD8 memory. Study-level results: Sequencing of the sorted subsets was shown by rarefaction to be incomplete despite large depth. Across subsets, estimated richness was generally greater for naive than for memory populations.

Profiled with immunoSEQ multiplex PCR; TCRdb holds only in-frame clones, not every one. The sample shows roughly 1.5 million clones, around 98% of them seen only once. Source material: naive CD4+ T cells sorted from blood. Subset reported: CD45RA+ positively selected. The chain employs TRBV4-1 and TRBJ2-3; tentatively, D is TRBD1 or TRBD2 (5 bases each). The sequence derives from a young man in good health. The CDR3 region has the DNA TGCGCCAGCAGCCCTTTCGGGGCACAAACAGATACGCAGTATTTT. Translation: CASSPFGAQTDTQYF.